The 20 T cell receptor beta chains presented below share a single source sample, sequenced in a study of post-analysis software for immune sequencing data. General study results and limits: Five TRBV segments, TRBV5-6, TRBV5-1 and TRBV20-1 among them, were found more frequent in patients than controls.

For these receptors, no antigen is known. Unique molecular identifiers were present in the TCR beta cDNA libraries. TCRdb redid the calling of the PCR reads with MiXCR, one entry per CDR3 protein. Among roughly 800,000 distinct CDR3 sequences listed, about half were seen once. The sample comprised blood. Receptors were obtained from a girl between 5 and 17 years old with multiple sclerosis.

The J gene is TRBJ2-4, the V gene TRBV29-1; D may be TRBD1 (6 bases). CDR3 length: 12 residues. V shed 7 bases and J shed 13 bases, with 20 bases lying between them. Germline V gene sequence: CDR1 SQVTM, CDR2 ANQGSEA. CDR3 sequence (DNA): TGCAGCGCTCAGGGGTACCCGTCGGAGCAGTACTTC. Translating it yields CSAQGYPSEQYF.

This chain links TRBV11-3 with TRBJ2-4; 9 bases are a match to TRBD1. Germline CDR1 reads SGHNT; CDR2 reads YENEEA. The CDR3 has 13 amino acids. With 1 base clipped from V and 15 bases from J, the junction kept 7 bases outside the gene matches. DNA of the CDR3: TGTGCCAGCAGCTTAGTCCGGACAGGGGAAGCGTACTTC. Protein: CASSLVRTGEAYF.

In its sample, this clonotype was seen a few times. The gene calls are TRBV28 and TRBJ2-7; TRBD1 is a possible D gene (6 bases). V lost 1 base and J 2 bases, leaving 6 bases between the germline ends. The CDR3 runs 13 residues. Germline V gene sequence: CDR1 MDHEN, CDR2 SYDVKM. DNA of the CDR3: TGTGCCAGCAGTTTATACAGGGCCTACGAGCAGTACTTC. It codes for CASSLYRAYEQYF.

In its sample, this clonotype was seen a few times. The chain recombines TRBV7-2 with TRBJ1-5; D might be TRBD1 (5 bases). The CDR3 length is 14 residues. Germline V lookup: CDR1 SGHTA, CDR2 FQGNSA. Trimming took off 1 base at V and 5 bases at J, with 9 bases between the two ends. The CDR3 loop reads CASSLGQTYQPQHF. In DNA form, the CDR3 reads TGTGCCAGCAGCTTAGGACAGACCTATCAGCCCCAGCATTTT.

V and J are TRBV27 and TRBJ1-1, with 10 nucleotides matching TRBD1. V shed 6 bases, J shed 0 bases, and the junction held 19 bases outside the gene matches. Germline V gene sequence: CDR1 MNHEY, CDR2 SMNVEV (reference sequence). This CDR3 contains 20 residues. CDR3 sequence reads: CASSRGYFRDRGSMNTEAFF. CDR3 bases: TGTGCCAGCAGCCGAGGGTACTTCCGGGACAGGGGTTCAATGAACACTGAAGCTTTCTTT.

Regarding this clonotype: A read error may be the cause here, since a much bigger clone is one base away. The chain employs TRBV30 and TRBJ1-2; TRBD1 matches at 11 bases. This CDR3 contains 14 residues. In germline, CDR1 is GTSNPN, CDR2 SVGIG (reference sequence). The ends lost 2 bases at V and 6 bases at J; junction bases unmatched: 5. The CDR3 sequence is CAWSRTGGAHGYTF. In DNA, the CDR3 is TGTGCCTGGAGTCGGACAGGGGGCGCCCATGGCTACACCTTC.

V usage is TRBV29-1 and J usage is TRBJ2-1; a weak D match, TRBD1 (5 bases). Germline CDR1 reads SQVTM; CDR2 reads ANQGSEA. V was clipped by 8 bases and J by 6 bases, with 20 bases between them. This CDR3 region has 14 residues. Written as DNA, the CDR3 is TGCAGCCTACCTGCGCCTCAGGGTGTCAATGAGCAGTTCTTC. It yields the protein CSLPAPQGVNEQFF.

This clonotype was picked up a small number of times. V gene TRBV20-1 combines with J gene TRBJ1-5, with unresolved D. The V end was cut by 3 bases, the J end by 0 bases, with 12 bases between. The germline gives CDR1 DFQATT, CDR2 SNEGSKA (reference sequence). The CDR3 extends over 15 amino acids. CDR3 DNA sequence: TGCAGTGCTAGCCGGACGTCCTATAGCAATCAGCCCCAGCATTTT. This translates into CSASRTSYSNQPQHF.

This clonotype was observed a few times. The CDR3 region has the DNA TGCAGCGTTGAACGAGGAATCTATGGCTACACCTTC. Its translation: CSVERGIYGYTF. The chain recombines TRBV29-1 with TRBJ1-2, with no clear D. The germline CDR1 and CDR2 sequences are SQVTM and ANQGSEA. V lost 2 bases and J lost 4, with 8 bases in between. CDR3 size: 12 residues.

This clonotype was detected only a few times. The CDR3 here is CASSRDRAGEQYF. As DNA, the CDR3 is TGTGCCAGCAGTAGGGACAGGGCGGGCGAGCAGTACTTC. This sequence joins TRBV12-3 or TRBV12-4 and TRBJ2-7, with 9 bases matching TRBD1. This CDR3 comprises 13 residues. With 5 bases clipped from V and 6 bases from J, the junction kept 5 bases outside the gene matches.

Regarding this clonotype: The junction differs from germline at one of its ends, possibly a read error. The V and J genes are TRBV6-7 and TRBJ1-4; unclear D gene. TRBV6-7 is sorted into the ORF group, with uncertain function. The CDR3 has 17 amino acids. The CDR3 bases are TGTGCCAGCCCTAAACGGCGCCCCCTAACGACTAATGAAGAACTGTTTTTT. Translated, it gives CASPKRRPLTTNEELFF.

This clonotype was seen more than once but under ten times. The genes are TRBV12-3 or TRBV12-4 and TRBJ2-7, with TRBD1 identical over 8 bases. The V segment lost 6 bases and the J segment 0 bases; nucleotides outside the gene matches: 4. This CDR3 spans 14 amino acids. In DNA form, the CDR3 reads TGTGCCAGCAGGCCCGGGACAGGCTCCTACGAGCAGTACTTC. Its translation: CASRPGTGSYEQYF.

The chain has TRBV6-6 and TRBJ2-1; unclear D gene. This CDR3 contains 17 residues. Germline V CDR1 and CDR2: MNHNY, SVGAGI (reference sequence). V lost 0 bases, J lost 0 bases, and 12 bases lay in between. The CDR3 reads CASSYSPAISSYNEQFF. CDR3 nucleotide sequence: TGTGCCAGCAGTTACTCGCCCGCTATCAGCTCCTACAATGAGCAGTTCTTC.

This rearrangement joins TRBV10-3 to TRBJ2-7; no clear D gene. Trimming removed 6 bases from V and 2 bases from J, with 8 bases in between. This CDR3 has 12 residues. Germline V gives CDR1 ENHRY, CDR2 SYGVKD. CDR3 DNA: TGTGCCATCAGCTCAGGAACCTACGAGCAGTACTTC. Amino acid sequence: CAISSGTYEQYF.

This clonotype occurred a few times. V and J are TRBV4-3 and TRBJ2-5; the D gene is possibly TRBD2 (5 bases). The end of the DNA aligns better with TRBJ2-7, so the J call may be wrong. The CDR3 extends over 13 amino acids. Germline CDR1 is LGHNA and CDR2 is YSLEER. This CDR3 is CASSHHSGYEQYF. Here the CDR3 DNA reads TGCGCCAGCAGCCACCACTCGGGGTACGAGCAGTACTTC.

V usage is TRBV2 and J usage is TRBJ2-1, with no clear D. Trimming took off 7 bases at V and 1 base at J, with 8 bases between the two ends. In germline, CDR1 is SNHLY, CDR2 FYNNEI. The CDR3 covers 13 residues. The CDR3 DNA sequence: TGTGCCAGCATTTCGGGTTCCTACAATGAGCAGTTCTTC. Translated, it gives CASISGSYNEQFF. The variable domain in full, with the rest retrieved from reference TRBV2 and TRBJ2-1, is EPEVTQTPSHQVTQMGQEVILRCVPISNHLYFYWYRQILGQKVEFLVSFYNNEISEKSEIFDDQFSVERPDGSNFTLKIRSTKLEDSAMYFCASISGSYNEQFFGPGTRLTVL.

This clonotype was seen more than once but under ten times. The chain links TRBV20-1 to TRBJ2-5; a weak D match, TRBD2 (5 bases). This CDR3 is 14 amino acids long. Trimming removed 4 bases at V and 5 bases at J, with 17 bases between. Germline V gives CDR1 DFQATT, CDR2 SNEGSKA (reference sequence). The CDR3 DNA follows: TGCAGTGCTACGAGTGGGGAGCCGTTGGAGACCCAGTACTTC. It specifies CSATSGEPLETQYF.

The genes are TRBV29-1 and TRBJ2-7; 8 nucleotides line up with TRBD2. CDR3 size: 13 residues. After removal of 4 bases from V and 3 bases from J, the junction contained 5 bases not matched to a gene. CDR1 and CDR2 from the germline V gene are SQVTM and ANQGSEA. The chain's CDR3 is CSVGGGLVYEQYF. The DNA for the CDR3 is TGCAGCGTTGGAGGGGGACTAGTCTACGAGCAGTACTTC.

This clonotype was seen a few times. This chain links TRBV12-3 or TRBV12-4 with TRBJ2-7; 8 bases are a match to TRBD2. This CDR3 contains 12 residues. V lost 6 bases to trimming and J lost 6 bases; unmatched junction nucleotides: 4. The chain's CDR3 is CASRGAGGEQYF. DNA for the CDR3: TGTGCCAGCAGAGGGGCGGGGGGCGAGCAGTACTTC.

Remarks on this clonotype: One end of the junction varies from germline; a read error may be responsible. V and J are TRBV20-1 and TRBJ1-1; unclear D gene. The CDR3 runs to 10 residues. Germline lookup yields CDR1 DFQATT and CDR2 SNEGSKA (reference sequence). CDR3 sequence: CSTDNNEAFF. The CDR3, as DNA: TGCAGTACCGACAACAATGAAGCTTTCTTT.